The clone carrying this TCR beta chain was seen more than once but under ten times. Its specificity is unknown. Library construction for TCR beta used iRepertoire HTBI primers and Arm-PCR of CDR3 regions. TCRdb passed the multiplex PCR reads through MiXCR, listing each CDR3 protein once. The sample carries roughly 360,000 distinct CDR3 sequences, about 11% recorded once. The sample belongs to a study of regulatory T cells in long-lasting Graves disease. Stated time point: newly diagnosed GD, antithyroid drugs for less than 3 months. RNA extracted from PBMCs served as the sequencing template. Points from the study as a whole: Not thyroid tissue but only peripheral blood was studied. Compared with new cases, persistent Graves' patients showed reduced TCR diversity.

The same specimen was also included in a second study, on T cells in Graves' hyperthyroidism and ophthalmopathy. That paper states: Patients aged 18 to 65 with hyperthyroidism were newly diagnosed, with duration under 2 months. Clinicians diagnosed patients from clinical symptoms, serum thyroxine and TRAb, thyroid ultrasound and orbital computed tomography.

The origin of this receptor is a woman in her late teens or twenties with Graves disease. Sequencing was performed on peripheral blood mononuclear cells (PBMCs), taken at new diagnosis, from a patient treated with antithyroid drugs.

Here the CDR3 DNA reads TGTGCCAGCAGTTTAGTAGGGTTCGATGAGCAGTTCTTC. Translation gives CASSLVGFDEQFF. The chain carries TRBV27 and TRBJ2-1; D is unclear. There are 13 residues in the CDR3. Germline CDR1 is MNHEY and CDR2 is SMNVEV (reference sequence). The V end lost 2 bases, the J end lost 8 bases, and 10 bases lay between the germline ends.